Sequencing of this T cell receptor (beta chain) was carried out in a study of blood T cells in healthy people across ages. On this clonotype itself: Its antigen is currently unknown.

Every donor provided 7.5 to 10 milliliters of peripheral blood. With a J-beta primer mix and a sample-barcoded 5' primer, a second PCR ran about 7 to 12 cycles. The template-switch adaptor, which had 12 random nucleotides, put a tag on each cDNA molecule. MiXCR was run by TCRdb on the 5' RACE reads, yielding one entry per CDR3 protein. The repertoire consists of 700,000 to 900,000 distinct CDR3 sequences, with about a quarter occurring once and the leading ten covering about 3%. V was pared by 5 bases and J by 6 bases, with 16 bases between. The CDR3 runs 15 residues. Whole-study findings and limits: Because sorting was not performed, PBMCs prevented conclusive naive versus antigen-experienced comparison.

These data were also filed under a second study, of T cells of mothers and their children.

Sequencing was carried out using blood. The receptor's source is a boy between 10 and 17 years old in good health. The chain combines TRBV12-3 or TRBV12-4 with TRBJ1-4, with TRBD1 as a possible D gene (6 bases). CDR3 residues: CASSLEWGQDEKLFF. The CDR3 DNA is TGTGCCAGCAGTCTAGAGTGGGGACAAGATGAAAAACTGTTTTTT.